This is a list of T cell receptor beta chains from one sample in a study of T cells in Graves' hyperthyroidism and ophthalmopathy. TCRdb re-analysed the multiplex PCR reads in MiXCR, keeping a single row per CDR3 protein. Among 300,000 to 500,000 distinct CDR3 sequences listed, under 15% were seen once. The material sequenced was blood. These receptors originate from a woman aged 25 to 39 with Graves' hyperthyroidism. Each CDR3 is given with its conserved first and last residue. D genes are given only for firm matches. Expanded clones are given a class, and other clones once, few, many or no size at all.

V gene	J gene	D gene	clone size	CDR3 DNA	CDR3 protein
TRBV18	TRBJ2-7	TRBD2	many	TGTGCCAGCTCGGGGGGGACTTCCTACGAGCAGTACTTC	CASSGGTSYEQYF
TRBV3-1	TRBJ1-4	NA	few	TGTGCCAGCAGCGCCACCCCCGGGGCTTGGGAAAAACTGTTTTTT	CASSATPGAWEKLFF
TRBV30	TRBJ1-1	NA	many	TGTGCCTCCGACGGGGGAGGCGACACTGAAGCTTTCTTT	CASDGGGDTEAFF
TRBV27	TRBJ2-1	NA	many	TGTGCCAGCAGCAGACTTACCCTGTCCCACAATGAGCAGTTCTTC	CASSRLTLSHNEQFF
TRBV27	TRBJ2-1	TRBD2	few	TGTGCCAGCAGTTCCATAGCGGGAGGGGCCTACAATGAGCAGTTCTTC	CASSSIAGGAYNEQFF
TRBV20-1	TRBJ2-7	TRBD1	NA	TGCAGTGCTAGATTAGACAGGGCCCACGAGCAGTACTTC	CSARLDRAHEQYF
TRBV3-1	TRBJ2-3	NA	many	TGTGCCAGCAGCCAACGGACAGAGGATACGCAGTATTTT	CASSQRTEDTQYF
TRBV19	TRBJ1-4	NA	NA	TGTGCTACTCGACAGGAAAATGAAAAACTGTTTTTT	CATRQENEKLFF
TRBV19	TRBJ1-1	NA	NA	TGTGCCAGTAGCAACCCTCGACTGAACACTGAAGCTTTCTTT	CASSNPRLNTEAFF
TRBV28	TRBJ2-1	TRBD1	NA	TGTGCCAGCAGTAAGACAGGGACAATCGATGAGCAGTTCTTC	CASSKTGTIDEQFF
TRBV29-1	TRBJ2-3	TRBD2	many	TGCAGCGTTGAAGGCAATCTAGCGGGAGTGGGCACAGATACGCAGTATTTT	CSVEGNLAGVGTDTQYF
TRBV7-8	TRBJ1-5	NA	NA	TGTGCCAGCAGCCCTCGTGGAAAGGGCGATCAGCCCCAGCATTTT	CASSPRGKGDQPQHF
TRBV12-3/TRBV12-4	TRBJ1-2	NA	many	TGTGCCAGCAGTTCCGGGACACCGCGGATGGATGGCTACACCTTC	CASSSGTPRMDGYTF
TRBV6-1	TRBJ1-4	NA	NA	TGTGCCAGCAGTGAAGGGGCACCTAATGAAAAACTGTTTTTT	CASSEGAPNEKLFF
TRBV6-1	TRBJ2-7	TRBD2	many	TGTGCCAGCAGTTCACCCCGTACTAGCGGTTCTTTCCACTACGAGCAGTACTTC	CASSSPRTSGSFHYEQYF
TRBV3-1	TRBJ2-1	TRBD2	many	TGTGCCAGCAGCCAAGATGCTAGCGGAAAATCCTACAATGAGCAGTTCTTC	CASSQDASGKSYNEQFF
TRBV9	TRBJ2-3	TRBD2	NA	TGTGCCAGCAGCGTAGCAAGCGGGGGGGATACGCAGTATTTT	CASSVASGGDTQYF
TRBV15	TRBJ2-5	NA	many	TGTGCCACCAGCATAGGAGGGAGCTCAGAGACCCAGTACTTC	CATSIGGSSETQYF
TRBV4-1	TRBJ2-5	NA	NA	TGCGCCAGCAGTCCTAGCGTACAAGAGACCCAGTACTTC	CASSPSVQETQYF
TRBV11-3	TRBJ2-1	NA	many	TGTGCCAGCAGCTTAGTGGGACGACAGAATGAGCAGTTCTTC	CASSLVGRQNEQFF
TRBV2	TRBJ1-2	TRBD1	NA	TGTGCCAGCAGACCCGACAGGGGAGGAGGCTACACCTTC	CASRPDRGGGYTF
TRBV28	TRBJ2-1	NA	NA	TGTGCCAGCAGTACACCCGCCGGGACAATCGATGAGCAGTTCTTC	CASSTPAGTIDEQFF
TRBV20-1	TRBJ1-1	TRBD1	many	TGCAGTGCGAATACAGGGGACGGGGGAAGAACTGAAGCTTTCTTT	CSANTGDGGRTEAFF